The present entry profiles one T cell receptor beta chain with its context. The sample comes from a study of blood T cell repertoires in COVID-19. Sequencing was performed with immunoSEQ multiplex PCR; in TCRdb, only in-frame clones are kept and a portion is missing. This table has approximately 110,000 clones, roughly 80% appearing once. This CDR3 comprises 15 residues. CDR1 and CDR2 (germline): ENHRY, SYGVKD. V dropped 2 bases and J dropped 5; count of bases not matched to a gene: 2. The receptor was derived from a man aged 50-60 years with acute or convalescent COVID-19. J is TRBJ2-5 and V is TRBV10-3, with TRBD2 matching over 13 bases. The sequencing input was peripheral blood. CDR3 in DNA: TGTGCCATCAGTGAGGGACTAGCGGGGGTGGAGACCCAGTACTTC. Amino acids: CAISEGLAGVETQYF.